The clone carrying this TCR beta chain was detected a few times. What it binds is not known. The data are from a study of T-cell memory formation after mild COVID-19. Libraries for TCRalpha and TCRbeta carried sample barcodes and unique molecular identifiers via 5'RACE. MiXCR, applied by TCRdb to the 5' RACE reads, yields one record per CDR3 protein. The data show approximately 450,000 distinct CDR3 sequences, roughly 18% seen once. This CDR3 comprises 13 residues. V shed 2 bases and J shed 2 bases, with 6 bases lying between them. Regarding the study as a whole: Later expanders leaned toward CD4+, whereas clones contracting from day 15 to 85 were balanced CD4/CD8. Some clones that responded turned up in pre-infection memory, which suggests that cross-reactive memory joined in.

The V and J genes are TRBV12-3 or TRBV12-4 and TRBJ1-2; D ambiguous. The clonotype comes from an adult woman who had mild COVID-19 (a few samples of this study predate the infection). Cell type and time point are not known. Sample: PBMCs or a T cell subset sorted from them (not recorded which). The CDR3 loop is CASSLWQNYGYTF. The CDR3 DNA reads TGTGCCAGCAGTTTATGGCAGAACTATGGCTACACCTTC.